This passage covers 10 T cell receptor beta chains from one sample sequenced in a study of T-cell memory formation after mild COVID-19. TCRdb recomputed calls from the 5' RACE reads with MiXCR, one row per CDR3 protein. In the table there are more than 300,000 distinct CDR3 sequences, around an eighth of which are singletons. The sample consisted of PBMCs or a T cell subset sorted from them (not recorded which). Receptor source: a man between 18 and 29 years old who had mild COVID-19 (a few samples of this study predate the infection). Cell type and time point are not known.

The gene calls are TRBV20-1 and TRBJ1-1, with D hard to call. From germline, CDR1 is DFQATT and CDR2 SNEGSKA (reference sequence). There are 13 residues in the CDR3. Deletions cut 0 bases from V and 5 bases from J, with 10 bases between. DNA of the CDR3: TGCAGTGCTAGAGAAACCGGGGATACTGAAGCTTTCTTT. Translation: CSARETGDTEAFF.

The rearrangement links TRBV7-9 to TRBJ2-1; 10 bases agree with TRBD2. The V and J ends lost 4 bases and 5 bases, in that order; junction bases with no gene match: 5. Germline V gene lookup returns CDR1 SEHNR and CDR2 FQNEAQ (reference sequence). The CDR3 length is 15 residues. CDR3: CASSSPLAGHNEQFF. CDR3 DNA: TGTGCCAGCAGCTCCCCACTAGCGGGGCACAATGAGCAGTTCTTC.

This clonotype was counted only a few times. Mismatch with germline at one junction end may stem from a read error. The chain has TRBV7-7 and TRBJ2-2; TRBD1 or TRBD2 may be the D gene (5 bases each). The CDR3 is 13 residues long. The V gene's germline CDR1 is SSHAT and CDR2 FNYEAQ (reference sequence). The CDR3 region has the DNA TGTGCTAGCATCTTAGGGACGCCCGGGGAGCTGTTTTTT. This translates into CASILGTPGELFF.

This clonotype has just a few counts. The rearrangement joins TRBV3-1 to TRBJ2-1, with D unclear. The V gene lost 3 bases and the J gene lost 8 bases, with 8 bases spanning the gap. This CDR3 has 12 residues. CDR1 and CDR2 (germline): LGHDT, YNNKEL (reference sequence). DNA for the CDR3: TGTGCCAGCAGCCACCAAAGGTATGAGCAGTTCTTC. Its protein product is CASSHQRYEQFF.

The genes are TRBV4-3 and TRBJ2-5; no definite D call. CDR3 length equals 21 residues. The V gene lost 0 bases and the J gene lost 3 bases, with 29 bases spanning the gap. Germline V gene sequence: CDR1 LGHNA, CDR2 YSLEER. The CDR3 coding sequence is TGCGCCAGCAGCCAAGAAATCTGGGCGGCCACAATGAATTTTGGTAAAGAGACCCAGTACTTC. This sequence encodes CASSQEIWAATMNFGKETQYF.

This clonotype was picked up a small number of times. The gene calls are TRBV20-1 and TRBJ2-3, with 7 bases aligning to TRBD2. The length of the CDR3 is 17 residues. Trimming removed 0 bases from V and 5 bases from J; junction bases left unmatched: 14. Germline V lookup: CDR1 DFQATT, CDR2 SNEGSKA (reference sequence). The CDR3 nucleotides read TGCAGTGCTAGAGATCCGCGAGGCGGGGGAGTTAGAGATACGCAGTATTTT. Protein sequence: CSARDPRGGGVRDTQYF.

This clonotype was picked up many times. V gene TRBV7-2 combines with J gene TRBJ2-3, with D hard to call. Germline V gives CDR1 SGHTA, CDR2 FQGNSA. The CDR3 runs to 15 residues. Trimming left V 1 base short and J 1 base short, with 9 bases between. In DNA form, the CDR3 reads TGTGCCAGCAGCTTAGGAGGTCTCCGCACAGATACGCAGTATTTT. This translates into CASSLGGLRTDTQYF.

This clonotype was found a few times. The rearrangement links TRBV25-1 to TRBJ2-1, with D possibly TRBD2 on 7 matching bases. The ends were cut back, 6 bases at V and 7 bases at J, with 19 bases in the middle. The CDR3 has 15 residues. Germline CDR1 MGHDK, CDR2 SYGVNS. CDR3 region: CASRWGGSPVNEQFF. Here the CDR3 DNA reads TGTGCCAGCAGATGGGGGGGCTCCCCTGTGAATGAGCAGTTCTTC.

This clonotype occurred a few times. The chain has TRBV10-3 and TRBJ2-3; D gene uncertain. CDR3 length: 12 amino acids. V shed 3 bases and J shed 0 bases, with 1 base lying between them. Germline loops: CDR1 ENHRY, CDR2 SYGVKD. The DNA of the CDR3 is TGTGCCATCAGTGATAGCACAGATACGCAGTATTTT. Amino acids: CAISDSTDTQYF.

The genes are TRBV28 and TRBJ2-6; tentative D call: TRBD1 (5 bases). This CDR3 comprises 16 residues. The germline V gene has CDR1 MDHEN and CDR2 SYDVKM. V was cut by 8 bases and J by 0 bases, with 14 bases left in between. Here the CDR3 reads CASQTGSASGANVLTF. Written as DNA, the CDR3 is TGTGCCAGCCAAACAGGTTCCGCCTCTGGGGCCAACGTCCTGACTTTC.